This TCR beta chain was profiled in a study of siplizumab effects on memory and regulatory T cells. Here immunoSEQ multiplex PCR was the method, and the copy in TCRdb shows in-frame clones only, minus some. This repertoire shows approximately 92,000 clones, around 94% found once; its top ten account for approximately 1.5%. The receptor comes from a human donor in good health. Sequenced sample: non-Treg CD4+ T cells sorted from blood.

The CDR3 bases are TGTGCCTGGAGTGTACCCGCAGGGTTGGTAGGCTACACCTTC. Translating it yields CAWSVPAGLVGYTF. J is TRBJ1-2 and V is TRBV30; D possibly corresponds to TRBD1 (5 bases). Germline loops: CDR1 GTSNPN, CDR2 SVGIG (reference sequence). CDR3 length: 14 amino acids. The V gene lost 0 bases and the J gene lost 8 bases, with 16 bases spanning the gap. The full variable domain, its missing parts supplied by reference TRBV30 and TRBJ1-2, is SQTIHQWPATLVQPVGSPLSLECTVEGTSNPNLYWYRQAAGRGLQLLFYSVGIGQISSEVPQNLSASRPQDRQFILSSKKLLLSDSGFYLCAWSVPAGLVGYTFGSGTRLTVV.